The T cell receptor beta chain under discussion was sequenced for a study of Ad26.COV2.S vaccination and SARS-CoV-2 variants. Study in general: The donor belonged to the COV1001 Ad26.COV2.S trial arm. In the study, Ad26.COV2.S was injected intramuscularly once, or twice 56 days apart. The study, taken as a whole, reports: Breadth of non-spike TCRs did not differ between vaccinees and placebo recipients.

Per the germline V gene, CDR1 is LGHDT and CDR2 is YNNKEL (reference sequence). The V and J ends lost 5 bases and 5 bases respectively, with 12 bases between them. The CDR3 has 13 amino acids. With respect to this clone: Its antigen is unknown.

Regarding treatment: some 20 received Ad26.COV2.S at low or high dose, single or two shots; several received placebo; per-sample allocation not given. Samples analyzed were those drawn on day 63 after the first vaccine or placebo injection. Donation was by an adult aged 18-55 years who was in Boston. TCRdb's copy holds only in-frame clones and misses some; the assay was immunoSEQ multiplex PCR. Here the sample spans roughly 510,000 clones, 70% to 90% being singletons. Sequenced here: peripheral blood, sampled in a trial of Ad26.COV2.S vaccine versus placebo. This TCR came from a person aged 18-65 years who received the Ad26.COV2.S COVID-19 vaccine or a placebo. The chain recombines TRBV3-1 (or the pseudogene TRBV3-2) with TRBJ2-5; D unclear. The CDR3 sequence is CASSIQVWETQYF. CDR3 coding DNA: TGTGCCAGCAGCATCCAGGTGTGGGAGACCCAGTACTTC.